This T cell receptor (beta chain) was found in a study of cytotoxic CD8 clonotypes in ibrutinib-treated CLL. Study background: Researchers reported over 9 relapsed/refractory and some 14 treatment-naive patients, 17 to 18 of them IGHV unmutated. General study points: Clonality (at baseline) was higher than in age-matched healthy donors and tracked circulating CD8+ T-cell counts.

A note on this clone: No antigen is known for it.

Germline CDR1 is SGHRS and CDR2 is YFSETQ. The CDR3 runs to 16 residues. J lost 5 bases, V lost 0 bases, and 6 bases had no gene match. Only in-frame clones appear in the TCRdb table, and some are missing; sequencing was by immunoSEQ multiplex PCR. The table has some 92,000 clones, roughly three quarters seen once. The TCR was taken from a human donor with chronic lymphocytic leukemia. Here the sequenced sample was PBMCs, taken after 24 months of ibrutinib treatment. The chain is built from TRBV5-1 and TRBJ2-3, with 10 nucleotides matching TRBD2. The CDR3 sequence is CASSLDASGSIDTQYF. CDR3 nucleotide sequence: TGCGCCAGCAGCTTGGATGCTAGCGGGAGTATAGATACGCAGTATTTT.